The 2 T cell receptor beta chains reported below all come from one sample, sequenced in a study of early T cells in non-severe SARS-CoV-2 infection. TCRdb recomputed calls from the 5' RACE reads with MiXCR, one row per CDR3 protein. The profile shows 70,000 to 85,000 distinct CDR3 sequences, about 12% of them singletons. The sample was whole blood. The receptors come from an adult who was a healthcare worker with PCR-confirmed SARS-CoV-2 infection or an uninfected control (not recorded which).

This clonotype was observed a handful of times. V usage is TRBV6-1 and J usage is TRBJ1-1; D is uncertain. V shed 5 bases and J shed 0 bases, with 10 bases lying between them. The germline V gene encodes CDR1 MNHNS and CDR2 SASEGT. This CDR3 region has 14 residues. CDR3 nucleotides: TGTGCCAGCAGTCGTGAAGTAATGAACACTGAAGCTTTCTTT. This encodes CASSREVMNTEAFF.

Concerning this clonotype: This may be a read error: a much more frequent sequence differs by one nucleotide. This chain connects TRBV20-1 to TRBJ2-3; TRBD1 or TRBD2 may be the D gene (5 bases each). V lost 5 bases to trimming and J lost 9 bases, with 18 bases between them. This CDR3 region has 13 residues. Germline V lookup: CDR1 DFQATT, CDR2 SNEGSKA (reference sequence). CDR3 sequence: CSAEGHEQGTQYF. CDR3 coding DNA: TGCAGTGCTGAGGGGCACGAGCAAGGGACGCAGTATTTT.